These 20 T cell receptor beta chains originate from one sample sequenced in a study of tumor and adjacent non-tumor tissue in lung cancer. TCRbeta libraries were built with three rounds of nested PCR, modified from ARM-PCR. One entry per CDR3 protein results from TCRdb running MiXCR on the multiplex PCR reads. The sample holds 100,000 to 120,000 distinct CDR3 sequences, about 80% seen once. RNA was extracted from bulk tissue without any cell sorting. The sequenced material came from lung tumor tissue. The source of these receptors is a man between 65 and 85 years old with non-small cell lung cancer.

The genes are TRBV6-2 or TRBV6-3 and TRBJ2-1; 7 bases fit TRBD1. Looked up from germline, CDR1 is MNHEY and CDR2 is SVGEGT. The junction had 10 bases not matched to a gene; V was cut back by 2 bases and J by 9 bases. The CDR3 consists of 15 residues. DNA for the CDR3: TGTGCCAGCAGTTACCATAGGGGGCGGCTACGTGAGCAGTTCTTC. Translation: CASSYHRGRLREQFF.

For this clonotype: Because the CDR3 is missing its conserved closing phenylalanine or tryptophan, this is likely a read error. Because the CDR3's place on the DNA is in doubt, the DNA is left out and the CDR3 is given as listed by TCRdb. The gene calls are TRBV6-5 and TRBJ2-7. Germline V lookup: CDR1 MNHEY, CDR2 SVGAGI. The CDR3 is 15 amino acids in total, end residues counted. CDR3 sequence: CAVGRRVAGSYEHYL.

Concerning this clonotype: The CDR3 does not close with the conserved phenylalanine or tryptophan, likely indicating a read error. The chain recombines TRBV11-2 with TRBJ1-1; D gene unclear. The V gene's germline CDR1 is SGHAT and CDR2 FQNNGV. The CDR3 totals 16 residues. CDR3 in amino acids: CPNSLAEMGMNTEAFI. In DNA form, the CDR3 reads TGTCCCAACAGCTTAGCGGAGATGGGGATGAACACTGAAGCTTTCATT.

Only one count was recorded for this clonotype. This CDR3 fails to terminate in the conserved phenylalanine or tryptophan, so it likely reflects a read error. The CDR3 protein is CASSFGGRLNSALHI. The CDR3, as DNA: TGTGCCAGCAGTTTCGGGGGTCGTCTTAATTCAGCCCTCCACATT. The chain joins TRBV12-3 or TRBV12-4 to TRBJ1-6; tentatively, D is TRBD1 (5 bases). The CDR3 covers 15 residues.

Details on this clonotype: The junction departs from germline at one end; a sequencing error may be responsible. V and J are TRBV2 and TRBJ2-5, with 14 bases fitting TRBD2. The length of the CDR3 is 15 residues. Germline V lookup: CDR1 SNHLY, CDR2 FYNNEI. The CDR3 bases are TGTGCCAGCAGTTCCGGGACTAGCGGGGGTGAGACCCACTACTTC. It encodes CASSSGTSGGETHYF.

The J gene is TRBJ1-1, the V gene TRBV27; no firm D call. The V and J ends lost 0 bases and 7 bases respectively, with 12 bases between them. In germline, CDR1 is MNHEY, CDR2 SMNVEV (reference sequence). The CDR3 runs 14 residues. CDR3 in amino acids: CASSLSVDRVEAFF. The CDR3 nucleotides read TGTGCCAGCAGTTTATCGGTGGATAGGGTTGAAGCTTTCTTT.

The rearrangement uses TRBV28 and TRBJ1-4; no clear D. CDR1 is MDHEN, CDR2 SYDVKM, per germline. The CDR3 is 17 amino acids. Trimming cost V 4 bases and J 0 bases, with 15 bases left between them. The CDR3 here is CASSSAIGQSTNEKLFF. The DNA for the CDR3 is TGTGCCAGCAGTTCCGCTATTGGGCAGTCAACTAATGAAAAACTGTTTTTT.

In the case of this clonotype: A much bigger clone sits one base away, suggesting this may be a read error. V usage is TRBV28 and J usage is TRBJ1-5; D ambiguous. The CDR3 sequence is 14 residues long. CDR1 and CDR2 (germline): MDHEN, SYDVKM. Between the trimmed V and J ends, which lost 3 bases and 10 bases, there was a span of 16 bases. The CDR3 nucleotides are TGTGCCAGCAGTTTGCCCACGCACAGAGGTCCCCAGCATTTT. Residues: CASSLPTHRGPQHF.

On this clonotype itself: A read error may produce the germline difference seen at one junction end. DNA for the CDR3: TGTGCCAGCCGCTTCTCCGACACGGATACGCAGTATTTT. This sequence encodes CASRFSDTDTQYF. The V gene is TRBV11-2, the J gene TRBJ2-3; D is unclear. Germline V gene lookup returns CDR1 SGHAT and CDR2 FQNNGV. This CDR3 is built from 13 residues.

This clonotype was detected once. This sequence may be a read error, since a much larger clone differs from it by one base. The CDR3 loop reads CSAPLTGGGNTIYF. The CDR3 DNA sequence: TGCAGTGCTCCTCTGACAGGGGGCGGGAACACCATATATTTT. The chain employs TRBV20-1 and TRBJ1-3, with 10 bases aligning to TRBD1. Germline V gene sequence: CDR1 DFQATT, CDR2 SNEGSKA (reference sequence). CDR3 length: 14 residues. The V and J ends lost 5 bases and 7 bases, in that order; junction bases with no gene match: 8.

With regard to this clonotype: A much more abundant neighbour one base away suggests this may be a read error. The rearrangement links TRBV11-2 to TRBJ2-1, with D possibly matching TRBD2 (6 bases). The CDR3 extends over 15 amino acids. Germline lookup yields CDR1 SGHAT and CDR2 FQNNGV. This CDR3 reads CASSPHRGMRDEQLF. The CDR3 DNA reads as TGTGCCAGCAGCCCGCACCGGGGGATGAGGGATGAGCAGCTCTTC.

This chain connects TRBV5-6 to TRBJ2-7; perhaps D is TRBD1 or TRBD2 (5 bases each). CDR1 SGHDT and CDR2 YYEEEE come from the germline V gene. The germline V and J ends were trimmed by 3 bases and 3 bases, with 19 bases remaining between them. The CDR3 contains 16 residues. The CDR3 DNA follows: TGTGCCAGCAGCTGGAGCCCAGGGACGGGGAGCTACGAGCAGTACTTC. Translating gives CASSWSPGTGSYEQYF. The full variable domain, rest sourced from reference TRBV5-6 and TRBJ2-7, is DAGVTQSPTHLIKTRGQQVTLRCSPKSGHDTVSWYQQALGQGPQFIFQYYEEEERQRGNFPDRFSGHQFPNYSSELNVNALLLGDSALYLCASSWSPGTGSYEQYFGPGTRLTVT.

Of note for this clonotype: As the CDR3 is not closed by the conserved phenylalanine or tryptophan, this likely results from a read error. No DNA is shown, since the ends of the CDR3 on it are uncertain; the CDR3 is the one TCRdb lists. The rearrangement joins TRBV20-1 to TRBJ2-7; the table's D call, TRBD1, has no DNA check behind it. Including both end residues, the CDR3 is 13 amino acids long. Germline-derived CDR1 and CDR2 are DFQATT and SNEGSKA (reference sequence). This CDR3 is CSAYPGGGGDHYY.

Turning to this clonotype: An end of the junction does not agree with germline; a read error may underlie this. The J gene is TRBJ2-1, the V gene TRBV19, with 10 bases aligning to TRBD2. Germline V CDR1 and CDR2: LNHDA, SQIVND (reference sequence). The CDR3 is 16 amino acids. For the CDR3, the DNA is TGTGCCAGAAGTAAAGGCAGCGGGAGGGCATACAATGAGCAGTTCTTC. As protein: CARSKGSGRAYNEQFF. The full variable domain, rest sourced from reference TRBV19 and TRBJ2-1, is DGGITQSPKYLFRKEGQNVTLSCEQNLNHDAMYWYRQDPGQGLRLIYYSQIVNDFQKGDIAEGYSVSREKKESFPLTVTSAQKNPTAFYLCARSKGSGRAYNEQFFGPGTRLTVL.

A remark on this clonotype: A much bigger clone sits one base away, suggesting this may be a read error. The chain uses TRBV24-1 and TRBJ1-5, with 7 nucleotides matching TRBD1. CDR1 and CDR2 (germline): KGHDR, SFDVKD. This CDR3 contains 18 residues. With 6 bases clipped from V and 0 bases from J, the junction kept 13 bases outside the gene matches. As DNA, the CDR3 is TGTGCCACCAGTTATACAAGACAGGGACCTCATAGCAATCAGCCCCAGCATTTT. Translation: CATSYTRQGPHSNQPQHF.

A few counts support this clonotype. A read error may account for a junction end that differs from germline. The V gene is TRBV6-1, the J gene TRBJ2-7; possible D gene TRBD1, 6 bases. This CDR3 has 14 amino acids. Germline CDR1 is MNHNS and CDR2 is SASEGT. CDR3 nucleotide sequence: TGTGCTATCAGTGAAGCACAGGGAACAAGGGAGCAGTATTTC. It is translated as CAISEAQGTREQYF.

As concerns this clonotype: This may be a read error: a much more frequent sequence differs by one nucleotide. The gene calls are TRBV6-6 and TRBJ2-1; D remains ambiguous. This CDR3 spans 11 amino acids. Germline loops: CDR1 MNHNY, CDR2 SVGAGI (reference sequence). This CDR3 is CAGSYVNEQFF. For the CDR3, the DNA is TGTGCCGGCAGTTATGTGAATGAGCAGTTCTTC.

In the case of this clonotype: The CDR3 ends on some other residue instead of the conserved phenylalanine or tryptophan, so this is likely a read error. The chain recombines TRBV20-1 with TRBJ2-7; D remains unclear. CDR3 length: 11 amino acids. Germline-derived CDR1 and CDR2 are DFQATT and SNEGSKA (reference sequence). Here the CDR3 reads CNASTVSEQYS. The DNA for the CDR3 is TGCAATGCTAGTACAGTCTCCGAGCAGTACTCC.

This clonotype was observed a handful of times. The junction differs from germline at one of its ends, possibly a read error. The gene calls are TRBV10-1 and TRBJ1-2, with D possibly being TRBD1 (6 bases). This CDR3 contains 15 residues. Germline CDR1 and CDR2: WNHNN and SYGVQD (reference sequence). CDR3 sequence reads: CASNESTGQPYGYTF. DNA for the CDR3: TGCGCTAGCAATGAATCGACAGGCCAACCCTATGGCTACACCTTC.

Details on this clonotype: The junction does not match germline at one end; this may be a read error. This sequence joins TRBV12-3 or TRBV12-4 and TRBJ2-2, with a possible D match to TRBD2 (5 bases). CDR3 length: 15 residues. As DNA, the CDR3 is TGTGGCAGCAGTCCACAACATGGGAACGCCGGGGAGTTGTTTTTT. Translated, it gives CGSSPQHGNAGELFF.